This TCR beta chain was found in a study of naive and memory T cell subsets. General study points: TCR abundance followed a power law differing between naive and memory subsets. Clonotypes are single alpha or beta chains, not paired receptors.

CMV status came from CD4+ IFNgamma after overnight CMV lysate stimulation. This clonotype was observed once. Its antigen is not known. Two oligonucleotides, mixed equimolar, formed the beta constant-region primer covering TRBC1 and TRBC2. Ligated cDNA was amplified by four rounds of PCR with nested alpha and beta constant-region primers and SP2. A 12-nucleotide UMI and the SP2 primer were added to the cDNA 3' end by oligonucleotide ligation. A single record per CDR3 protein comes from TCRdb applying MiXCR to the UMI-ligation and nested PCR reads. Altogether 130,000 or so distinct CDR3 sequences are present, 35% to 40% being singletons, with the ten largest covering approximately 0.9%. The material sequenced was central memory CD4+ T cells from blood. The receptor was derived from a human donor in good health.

CDR3 loop: CSASGAYNEQFF. DNA of the CDR3: TGCAGCGCTTCGGGAGCCTACAATGAGCAGTTCTTC. This chain joins TRBV29-1 and TRBJ2-1, with D maybe TRBD2 (6 bases). The germline gives CDR1 SQVTM, CDR2 ANQGSEA. The CDR3 consists of 12 residues. V was pared by 7 bases and J by 2 bases, with 9 bases between.